The 14 T cell receptor beta chains presented below share a single source sample, sequenced in a study of blood T cell repertoires in COVID-19. Libraries were prepared by immunoSEQ multiplex PCR; TCRdb keeps only in-frame clonotypes and omits some of them. The repertoire holds about 200,000 clones, with about 88% as singletons. The sequenced material came from peripheral blood. Source of these receptors: a man between 18 and 29 years old with active or convalescent COVID-19.

The chain uses TRBV6-1 and TRBJ1-2, with 7 bases that match TRBD1. The CDR3 extends over 14 amino acids. CDR1 and CDR2 from the germline V gene are MNHNS and SASEGT. V trimming: 2 bases; J trimming: 4 bases; junction bases outside the gene matches: 4. This CDR3 is CASSELGQIYGYTF. The CDR3 DNA sequence: TGTGCCAGCAGTGAATTGGGACAGATCTATGGCTACACCTTC.

The genes are TRBV2 and TRBJ1-1; no definite D call. With 1 base removed from V and 0 bases from J, the gap between germline ends came to 12 bases. The CDR3 is 16 residues long. Germline V gene data show CDR1 as SNHLY and CDR2 as FYNNEI. The CDR3 sequence is CASSEERGQMNTEAFF. The CDR3 DNA reads as TGTGCCAGCAGTGAAGAAAGAGGGCAGATGAACACTGAAGCTTTCTTT.

The chain has TRBV19 and TRBJ1-1; 7 nucleotides line up with TRBD1. The V segment lost 4 bases and the J segment 5 bases; nucleotides outside the gene matches: 13. The CDR3 covers 16 residues. Per germline, CDR1 LNHDA and CDR2 SQIVND (reference sequence). DNA of the CDR3: TGTGCCAGTAGTAGCCCCTGGGTGGGACAGTTAACTGAAGCTTTCTTT. Its protein product is CASSSPWVGQLTEAFF.

This chain joins TRBV5-6 and TRBJ1-1; tentatively, D is TRBD1 (5 bases). Trimming removed 5 bases from V and 4 bases from J, with 21 bases in between. The CDR3 consists of 16 residues. The V gene's germline CDR1 is SGHDT and CDR2 YYEEEE. Here the CDR3 DNA reads TGTGCCAGCAGTCGAAAATCCGGGACTAGGGGCACTGAAGCTTTCTTT. This encodes CASSRKSGTRGTEAFF.

Only one count was recorded for this clone. The chain uses TRBV3-1 (or the pseudogene TRBV3-2) and TRBJ2-3; the D gene is possibly TRBD2 (6 bases). Germline lookup yields CDR1 LGHDT and CDR2 YNNKEL (reference sequence). The V and J ends lost 3 bases and 4 bases respectively, with 23 bases between them. This CDR3 comprises 18 residues. In nucleotides, the CDR3 is TGTGCCAGCAGCCATCCCCTCTGGAGTACGGGAGCCCCAGATACGCAGTATTTT. Protein product: CASSHPLWSTGAPDTQYF.

The rearrangement links TRBV19 to TRBJ2-7, with TRBD1 matching over 8 bases. The CDR3 is made up of 17 amino acids. J lost 0 bases, V lost 2 bases, and 9 bases had no gene match. Germline V gene lookup returns CDR1 LNHDA and CDR2 SQIVND (reference sequence). The CDR3 nucleotides read TGTGCCAGTAGTATACAAACAGGGGGAACCACCTCCTACGAGCAGTACTTC. As protein: CASSIQTGGTTSYEQYF.

V usage is TRBV7-9 and J usage is TRBJ1-6, with D perhaps matching TRBD1 (6 bases). The CDR3 covers 14 residues. The V end was cut by 5 bases, the J end by 9 bases, with 14 bases between. Germline V gene lookup returns CDR1 SEHNR and CDR2 FQNEAQ (reference sequence). For the CDR3, the DNA is TGTGCCAGCAGCAGACAGGATGTAATTTCACCCCTCCACTTT. It encodes CASSRQDVISPLHF.

V and J are TRBV5-1 and TRBJ2-1; TRBD2 matches at 10 bases. The CDR3 runs to 15 residues. The germline V gene has CDR1 SGHRS and CDR2 YFSETQ. After removal of 3 bases from V and 3 bases from J, the junction contained 3 bases not matched to a gene. The CDR3 spells CASSWASGGYNEQFF. CDR3 DNA: TGCGCCAGCAGCTGGGCTAGCGGGGGCTACAATGAGCAGTTCTTC.

The rearrangement links TRBV15 to TRBJ1-5; the match to TRBD1 covers 11 bases. CDR3 size: 17 residues. With 0 bases clipped from V and 6 bases from J, the junction kept 7 bases outside the gene matches. The germline V gene has CDR1 LNHNV and CDR2 YYDKDF (reference sequence). The chain's CDR3 is CATSRDVGTGGGQPQHF. In DNA, the CDR3 is TGTGCCACCAGCAGAGATGTCGGGACAGGGGGTGGTCAGCCCCAGCATTTT.

The chain employs TRBV6-4 and TRBJ1-1, with D hard to call. CDR1 and CDR2 (germline): MRHNA, SNTAGT. The CDR3 contains 13 residues. Deletions cut 3 bases from V and 1 base from J, with 6 bases between. The DNA of the CDR3 is TGTGCCAGCAGTGAGGCGGGGAACACTGAAGCTTTCTTT. Its protein product is CASSEAGNTEAFF.

The chain uses TRBV7-8 and TRBJ2-1; D is possibly TRBD2 (5 bases). Germline CDR1 and CDR2: SGHVS and FQNEAQ. The CDR3 has 16 amino acids. Trimming removed 6 bases from V and 3 bases from J, with 18 bases in between. The CDR3 spells CASSPTGSPDYNEQFF. CDR3 coding DNA: TGTGCCAGCAGTCCTACGGGGTCCCCGGACTACAATGAGCAGTTCTTC.

The rearrangement links TRBV25-1 to TRBJ1-2; D is possibly TRBD1 (6 bases). V shed 3 bases and J shed 5 bases, with 13 bases lying between them. The germline V gene encodes CDR1 MGHDK and CDR2 SYGVNS. CDR3 size: 14 residues. CDR3 region: CASSDITGIYGYTF. CDR3 DNA sequence: TGTGCCAGCAGTGATATCACAGGGATATATGGCTACACCTTC.

The chain joins TRBV28 to TRBJ2-7; 10 bases map to TRBD1. The CDR3 sequence is 16 residues long. Germline lookup yields CDR1 MDHEN and CDR2 SYDVKM. The ends lost 2 bases at V and 2 bases at J; junction bases unmatched: 6. DNA of the CDR3: TGTGCCAGCAGTTTAGCCGGGACAGGGGCGGCCTACGAGCAGTACTTC. It yields the protein CASSLAGTGAAYEQYF.

The CDR3 DNA reads as TGTGCCAGTAGTGAAACAGGGAGCGGCCCGATGAACACTGAAGCTTTCTTT. This translates into CASSETGSGPMNTEAFF. The V and J genes are TRBV19 and TRBJ1-1; D possibly corresponds to TRBD1 (6 bases). The CDR3 length is 17 residues. CDR1 is LNHDA and CDR2 is SQIVND in the germline V gene (reference sequence). Trimming shortened V by 5 bases and J by 0 bases, and 19 bases separated the two germline ends.